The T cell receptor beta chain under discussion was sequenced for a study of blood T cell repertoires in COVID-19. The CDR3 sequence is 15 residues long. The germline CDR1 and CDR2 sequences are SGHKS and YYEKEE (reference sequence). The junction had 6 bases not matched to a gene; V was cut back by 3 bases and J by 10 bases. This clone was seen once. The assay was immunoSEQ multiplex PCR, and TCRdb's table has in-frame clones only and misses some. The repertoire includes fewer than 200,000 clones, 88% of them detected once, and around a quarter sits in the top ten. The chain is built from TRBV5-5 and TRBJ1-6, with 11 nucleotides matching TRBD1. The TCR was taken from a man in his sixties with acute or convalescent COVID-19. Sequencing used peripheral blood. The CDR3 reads CASSSRTGGYSPLHF. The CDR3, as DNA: TGTGCCAGCAGCTCAAGGACAGGGGGCTACTCACCCCTCCACTTT. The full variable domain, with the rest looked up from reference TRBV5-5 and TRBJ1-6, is DAGVTQSPTHLIKTRGQQVTLRCSPISGHKSVSWYQQVLGQGPQFIFQYYEKEERGRGNFPDRFSARQFPNYSSELNVNALLLGDSALYLCASSSRTGGYSPLHFGNGTRLTVT.